These T cell receptor beta chains were read from a single sample in a study of T cells after posttransplantation cyclophosphamide. Clones were read by immunoSEQ multiplex PCR, and TCRdb kept only the in-frame ones, dropping some. The data hold about 50,000 clones, with 94% observed a single time. Source material: PBMCs. These receptors were obtained from a woman in her thirties in good health and a related stem cell transplant donor. Both conserved end residues are part of each CDR3. Fields, in order: clone size, V gene, D gene, J gene, CDR3 DNA, CDR3 protein. A D gene is named only where the DNA matches it firmly. Size is stated for part of the rows, as once, few or many counts, or as a class when the clone is expanded.

>.|TRBV4-1|.|TRBJ2-7
TGCGCCAGCAGCCAAGATCCTGGCAGGGTCGGCTACGAGCAGTACTTC
CASSQDPGRVGYEQYF
>.|TRBV13|TRBD1|TRBJ1-4
TGTGCCAGCAGCTTAGTAGGACAGGGGGATTTTGCAACTAATGAAAAACTGTTTTTT
CASSLVGQGDFATNEKLFF
>.|TRBV4-2|TRBD2|TRBJ2-2
TGTGCCAGCAGCCAAGATCCGGCTAGCGGGGGGGGGCTGTTTTTT
CASSQDPASGGGLFF
>.|TRBV7-9|.|TRBJ1-2
TGTGCCAGCATCCAAGACACAGGGTACGGCTATGGCTACACCTTC
CASIQDTGYGYGYTF
>.|TRBV2|.|TRBJ2-5
TGTGCCAGCAGCGCAGACGGGCAAGAGACCCAGTACTTC
CASSADGQETQYF
>.|TRBV27|.|TRBJ2-1
TGTGCCAGCAGTTCCAGGGCTCCCCTTTTTGATGAGCAGTTCTTC
CASSSRAPLFDEQFF
>.|TRBV11-2|TRBD1|TRBJ2-7
TGTGCCAGCAGCTTAGACCCAGGGGGCAACGAGCAGTACTTC
CASSLDPGGNEQYF
>.|TRBV6-5|.|TRBJ2-3
TGTGCCAGCAGTTCACAGCTTACAGATACGCAGTATTTT
CASSSQLTDTQYF
>.|TRBV20-1|.|TRBJ1-4
TGCAGTGCTAGCCGTAATGAAAAACTGTTTTTT
CSASRNEKLFF
>.|TRBV4-2|TRBD1|TRBJ1-2
TGTGCCAGCAGCCAGGGGGACAGGGATTTCGGGGGCTACACCTTC
CASSQGDRDFGGYTF
>.|TRBV27|.|TRBJ1-2
TGTGCCAGCAGTAAGGGACTAAGTGGCTATGCTGGCTACACCTTC
CASSKGLSGYAGYTF
>.|TRBV5-8|TRBD2|TRBJ2-5
TGTGCCAGCAGCCTTGCCCAATTCCTAGCGGGGGCGGGAGAGACCCAGTACTTC
CASSLAQFLAGAGETQYF
>.|TRBV19|TRBD2|TRBJ2-7
TGTGCCAGTAGTGCCTCGACTAGCGGGGGTTACTACGAGCAGTACTTC
CASSASTSGGYYEQYF
>once|TRBV15|.|TRBJ2-7
TGTGCCACCAGCAGAGGAGGGTCTGCCTACGAGCAGTACTTC
CATSRGGSAYEQYF
>.|TRBV5-1|TRBD1|TRBJ1-4
TGCGCCAGCAGCCCGGGACAGGGGGCAACTAATGAAAAACTGTTTTTT
CASSPGQGATNEKLFF
>.|TRBV7-6|TRBD1|TRBJ2-7
TGTGCCAGCAGCTTAGGTCAAGGCGGGACAGGGGCCTACGAGCAGTACTTC
CASSLGQGGTGAYEQYF
>.|TRBV4-3|.|TRBJ1-3
TGCGCCAGCAGCTCGGACAGATCCTCTGGAAACACCATATATTTT
CASSSDRSSGNTIYF
>.|TRBV6-5|.|TRBJ1-2
TGTGCCAGCAGTCGGGGGGTAGAGTACTACACCTTC
CASSRGVEYYTF
>.|TRBV7-3|.|TRBJ2-1
TGTGCCAGCAGCCTAGGAACGTCTAGCTCCTACAATGAGCAGTTCTTC
CASSLGTSSSYNEQFF
>.|TRBV5-5|.|TRBJ1-2
TGTGCCAGCAGCTTGAATCCGACAGGAGACTATGGCTACACCTTC
CASSLNPTGDYGYTF
>once|TRBV7-2|.|TRBJ1-1
TGTGCCAGCAGGCGGGGAGACCATTCGGAAGCTTTCTTT
CASRRGDHSEAFF
>.|TRBV5-4|.|TRBJ2-1
TGTGCCAGCAGCTTCTCCCAGGGTCTCCCCTACAATGAGCAGTTCTTC
CASSFSQGLPYNEQFF
>.|TRBV5-6|.|TRBJ1-2
TGTGCCAGCAGCTTGCAGGGGAGCTATGGCTACACCTTC
CASSLQGSYGYTF
>.|TRBV4-2|TRBD1|TRBJ1-5
TGTGCCAGCAGCCAGGCCCCGGGACAGAGCAATCAGCCCCAGCATTTT
CASSQAPGQSNQPQHF
>.|TRBV4-2|TRBD1|TRBJ1-1
TGTGCCAGCAGCCATCGGACAGGGGCGAACACTGAAGCTTTCTTT
CASSHRTGANTEAFF
>once|TRBV21-1|.|TRBJ2-3
TGTGCCAGCAGCAAAGAAATTATAGACGGACAAGCACATGGTACGCAGTATTTT
CASSKEIIDGQAHGTQYF
>.|TRBV18|TRBD1|TRBJ1-4
TGTGCCAGCTCACCGACTCGCCGGGACAGACGTGAAAAACTGTTTTTT
CASSPTRRDRREKLFF
>.|TRBV5-1|.|TRBJ2-3
TGCGCCAGCAGCTTACAGGGAGATACGCAGTATTTT
CASSLQGDTQYF
>few|TRBV7-6|.|TRBJ2-1
TGTGCCAGCAGCTTAGGAGGGCGCCACAATGAGCAGTTCTTC
CASSLGGRHNEQFF
>.|TRBV7-2|.|TRBJ2-7
TGTGCCAGCAGCTTAGCTCCATCCCGAAGGAGGAACGAGCAGTACTTC
CASSLAPSRRRNEQYF
>.|TRBV11-2|.|TRBJ1-4
TGTGCCAGCAGCTTAGCCACCGGGTATCGTAATGAAAAACTGTTTTTT
CASSLATGYRNEKLFF
>.|TRBV5-5|TRBD2|TRBJ2-7
TGTGCCAGCAGCGCCGATTGGCTAGCGGGCTACGAGCAGTACTTC
CASSADWLAGYEQYF
>.|TRBV6-5|.|TRBJ2-2
TGTGCCAGCAGGACCGGAGAGGTCACCGGGGAGCTGTTTTTT
CASRTGEVTGELFF
>.|TRBV2|.|TRBJ1-1
TGTGCCAGCAGAGAGCTAGATACACCCTTGAACACTGAAGCTTTCTTT
CASRELDTPLNTEAFF
>.|TRBV6-6|.|TRBJ1-1
TGTGCCAGCGGACAGAACACTGAAGCTTTCTTT
CASGQNTEAFF
>once|TRBV29-1|TRBD1|TRBJ2-7
TGCAGCGCCCAGGACAGGGGATTCTACGAGCAGTACTTC
CSAQDRGFYEQYF
>.|TRBV2|.|TRBJ2-3
TGTGCCAGCCGAGGGATACTAGGTACAGATACGCAGTATTTT
CASRGILGTDTQYF
>.|TRBV6-5|.|TRBJ2-3
TGTGCCAGCAATACAGGGGATACGCAGTATTTT
CASNTGDTQYF
>.|TRBV19|.|TRBJ2-3
TGTGCCAGCGTCCCTACCACGGGCACAGATACGCAGTATTTT
CASVPTTGTDTQYF
>.|TRBV6-4|TRBD1|TRBJ2-1
TGTGCCAGCAGTGACTCGTGGACAGGGACCTACAATGAGCAGTTCTTC
CASSDSWTGTYNEQFF
>.|TRBV19|TRBD1|TRBJ1-1
TGTGCCAGTAGTACTCCCAACAGGGGGAACACTGAAGCTTTCTTT
CASSTPNRGNTEAFF
>.|TRBV9|TRBD2|TRBJ2-3
TGTGCCAGCAGCTCCCGGGGCGGGGGGGCCGGAGATACGCAGTATTTT
CASSSRGGGAGDTQYF
>.|TRBV7-2|.|TRBJ1-1
TGTGCCAGCAGCTTAAAGAGCCAGGGAGGCACTGAAGCTTTCTTT
CASSLKSQGGTEAFF
>once|TRBV28|TRBD2|TRBJ2-5
TGTGCCAGCAGTTTCGGACTAGCGGGGGGGTTAGAGACCCAGTACTTC
CASSFGLAGGLETQYF
>.|TRBV28|TRBD1|TRBJ1-5
TGTGCCAGCGCTTTTGGACAGGGGCTTCGACAGCCCCAGCATTTT
CASAFGQGLRQPQHF
>.|TRBV11-2|.|TRBJ2-1
TGTGCCAGCAGCTTAGTAGGGGGGGCGGGATACAATGAGCAGTTCTTC
CASSLVGGAGYNEQFF
>.|TRBV5-5|.|TRBJ2-7
TGTGCCAGCAGCCAAGGCGTAGCCTACGACTACGAGCAGTACTTC
CASSQGVAYDYEQYF
>.|TRBV28|.|TRBJ1-1
TGTGCCAGCAGTTTTATGAGGAACACTGAAGCTTTCTTT
CASSFMRNTEAFF
>.|TRBV5-1|TRBD2|TRBJ2-5
TGCGCCAGCAGCTTTGCTAGCGGGGGGTTCTTTGTCGAGACCCAGTACTTC
CASSFASGGFFVETQYF
>.|TRBV5-5|TRBD1|TRBJ1-4
TGTGCCAGCAGCCCGACCTGGACAGGGAGTGCTAATGAAAAACTGTTTTTT
CASSPTWTGSANEKLFF
>once|TRBV15|.|TRBJ2-3
TGTGCCACCAGCAGCGGTAGAATGGCGGGGGCTCGATTCACAGATACGCAGTATTTT
CATSSGRMAGARFTDTQYF
>.|TRBV5-6|.|TRBJ1-2
TGTGCCAGCAGCTTGCAGAACTATGGCTACACCTTC
CASSLQNYGYTF
>.|TRBV4-1|TRBD2|TRBJ2-1
TGCGCCAGCAGCCAAGCGGCGGGGGTCTACAATGAGCAGTTCTTC
CASSQAAGVYNEQFF
>once|TRBV5-4|.|TRBJ1-1
TGTGCCAGCAGCCGCTCTCGGGGAGTCGGCGCTGAAGCTTTCTTT
CASSRSRGVGAEAFF
>.|TRBV12-5|TRBD2|TRBJ2-1
TGTGCTAGTGGGAGCGGGGGGGACAATGAGCAGTTCTTC
CASGSGGDNEQFF